These 23 T cell receptor beta chains originate from one sample sequenced in a study of spatial heterogeneity in lung cancer. Each CDR3 protein is one row after TCRdb ran MiXCR on the 5' RACE reads. The table has roughly 21,000 distinct CDR3 sequences, 3% to 3.5% seen once. Documented time point: sample taken at primary tumor resection. The sequenced sample was PBMCs, obtained at surgery. These receptors all stem from a female donor with early-stage non-small cell lung cancer.

This clonotype was counted at least ten times. Sequence at one end of the junction differs from germline and may be a read error. This rearrangement joins TRBV5-1 to TRBJ2-3; TRBD2 matches 11 bases. This CDR3 comprises 16 residues. Germline CDR1 is SGHRS and CDR2 is YFSETQ. The DNA for the CDR3 is TGCGCCAGCAGCCCGGCCACTAGCGGGAGCATAGATACGCAGTATTTT. It is translated as CASSPATSGSIDTQYF.

The V call is TRBV27, the J call TRBJ2-7, with 11 nucleotides matching TRBD1. Germline V gene sequence: CDR1 MNHEY, CDR2 SMNVEV (reference sequence). This CDR3 contains 15 residues. Trimming cost V 9 bases and J 3 bases; bases outside gene matches: 10. CDR3 sequence reads: CASGTGGLGNYEQYF. The CDR3 nucleotides are TGTGCCAGTGGGACAGGGGGTTTGGGTAACTACGAGCAGTACTTC.

There are many counts of this clonotype. The CDR3 spells CASSSLAGGTGELFF. CDR3 DNA sequence: TGTGCCAGCAGCTCCTTGGCGGGGGGCACCGGGGAGCTGTTTTTT. This chain uses TRBV11-2 with TRBJ2-2; TRBD2 aligns across 8 bases. V dropped 4 bases and J dropped 4; count of bases not matched to a gene: 5. The CDR3 totals 15 residues. CDR1 is SGHAT and CDR2 is FQNNGV in the germline V gene. Supplemented by reference TRBV11-2 and TRBJ2-2, the full variable domain reads EAGVAQSPRYKIIEKRQSVAFWCNPISGHATLYWYQQILGQGPKLLIQFQNNGVVDDSQLPKDRFSAERLKGVDSTLKIQPAKLEDSAVYLCASSSLAGGTGELFFGEGSRLTVL.

This clonotype has only a few counts. The chain has TRBV27 and TRBJ1-6; 7 bases map to TRBD1. This CDR3 contains 17 residues. The germline V gene encodes CDR1 MNHEY and CDR2 SMNVEV (reference sequence). Unmatched junction bases numbered 9, after V lost 0 bases and J lost 7 bases. The CDR3 protein is CASSLSGRGQANSPLHF. In DNA form, the CDR3 reads TGTGCCAGCAGTTTATCAGGCCGAGGACAGGCCAATTCACCCCTCCACTTT.

This clonotype showed up many times. This chain uses TRBV3-1 with TRBJ2-1; TRBD1 is a possible D gene (6 bases). The germline gives CDR1 LGHDT, CDR2 YNNKEL (reference sequence). The germline V and J ends were trimmed by 1 base and 5 bases, with 21 bases remaining between them. The CDR3 extends over 18 amino acids. CDR3 amino acids: CASSQARGPTGKNNEQFF. Here the CDR3 DNA reads TGTGCCAGCAGCCAAGCTAGGGGCCCGACAGGAAAAAACAATGAGCAGTTCTTC.

In its sample, this clonotype is medium-sized. The chain carries TRBV6-5 and TRBJ2-5; 10 nucleotides agree with TRBD1. The CDR3 spans 15 residues. The germline V gene has CDR1 MNHEY and CDR2 SVGAGI. The junction had 2 bases not matched to a gene; V was cut back by 0 bases and J by 4 bases. CDR3 protein: CASSYSRTGGETQYF. The CDR3 nucleotides read TGTGCCAGCAGTTACTCGAGGACAGGGGGAGAGACCCAGTACTTC.

This clonotype came up many times. The chain uses TRBV19 and TRBJ2-3; 12 nucleotides align to TRBD2. Germline values: CDR1 LNHDA, CDR2 SQIVND (reference sequence). This CDR3 region has 16 residues. With V trimmed by 5 bases and J by 2 bases, 5 bases remained unmatched. CDR3 sequence (DNA): TGTGCCAGTAGTCTCCGACTAGCGGGAGTCACAGATACGCAGTATTTT. It yields the protein CASSLRLAGVTDTQYF. Complete variable domain (other parts from reference TRBV19 and TRBJ2-3): DGGITQSPKYLFRKEGQNVTLSCEQNLNHDAMYWYRQDPGQGLRLIYYSQIVNDFQKGDIAEGYSVSREKKESFPLTVTSAQKNPTAFYLCASSLRLAGVTDTQYFGPGTRLTVL.

At least ten counts were recorded for this clonotype. The rearrangement links TRBV5-6 to TRBJ2-1; 8 nucleotides align to TRBD2. CDR1 and CDR2 from the germline V gene are SGHDT and YYEEEE. CDR3 length: 15 amino acids. With V trimmed by 5 bases and J by 0 bases, 4 bases remained unmatched. The DNA for the CDR3 is TGTGCCAGCAGAACCGGGACTAGCTCCTACAATGAGCAGTTCTTC. It is translated as CASRTGTSSYNEQFF.

This clonotype was observed at least ten times. The chain is built from TRBV27 and TRBJ2-7; D gene uncertain. The length of the CDR3 is 12 residues. Germline V gene data show CDR1 as MNHEY and CDR2 as SMNVEV (reference sequence). V gave up 4 bases and J gave up 2 bases, with 6 bases separating them. CDR3 in amino acids: CASSSNAYEQYF. DNA for the CDR3: TGTGCCAGCAGTTCCAATGCCTACGAGCAGTACTTC.

This clonotype was found many times. This chain joins TRBV5-1 and TRBJ2-3; 12 bases match TRBD2. This CDR3 region has 15 residues. From germline, CDR1 is SGHRS and CDR2 YFSETQ. V shed 4 bases, J shed 5 bases, and the junction held 5 bases outside the gene matches. CDR3 sequence: CASSQGLAGVDTQYF. In DNA, the CDR3 is TGCGCCAGCAGCCAGGGACTAGCGGGCGTAGATACGCAGTATTTT.

This clonotype came up many times. The genes are TRBV30 and TRBJ2-2; D unresolved. Per the germline V gene, CDR1 is GTSNPN and CDR2 is SVGIG (reference sequence). The CDR3 contains 14 residues. Trimming removed 0 bases at V and 5 bases at J, with 10 bases between. Here the CDR3 DNA reads TGTGCCTGGAGTGTAAGATTTGGAACCGGGGAGCTGTTTTTT. The encoded protein is CAWSVRFGTGELFF.

This clonotype was seen repeatedly, ten times or more. J is TRBJ1-4 and V is TRBV7-2; no firm D call. Germline V gives CDR1 SGHTA, CDR2 FQGNSA. The CDR3 runs to 15 residues. V was clipped by 3 bases and J by 11 bases, with 19 bases between them. CDR3 region: CASSFHGLAFGKLFF. The CDR3 DNA reads as TGTGCCAGCAGCTTTCACGGTCTAGCCTTCGGGAAACTGTTTTTT.

This clonotype occurred many times. The V gene is TRBV29-1, the J gene TRBJ2-1; possibly TRBD1 or TRBD2 for D (5 bases each). The CDR3 totals 22 residues. V shed 0 bases and J shed 10 bases, with 40 bases lying between them. Germline V gene sequence: CDR1 SQVTM, CDR2 ANQGSEA. CDR3 in amino acids: CSVEDHELGTSFFFGAPGEQFF. DNA of the CDR3: TGCAGCGTTGAAGATCATGAGTTAGGTACTAGTTTTTTCTTTGGGGCGCCTGGGGAGCAGTTCTTC.

At least ten counts were recorded for this clonotype. The gene calls are TRBV4-2 and TRBJ2-1; D is unresolved. The CDR3 runs to 15 residues. Trimming left V 0 bases short and J 2 bases short, with 8 bases between. Germline V gene data show CDR1 as LGHNA and CDR2 as YNFKEQ. The CDR3 loop reads CASSQDLIPYNEQFF. In DNA form, the CDR3 reads TGTGCCAGCAGCCAAGATCTGATTCCCTACAATGAGCAGTTCTTC.

Many counts were recorded for this clonotype. The chain employs TRBV6-6 and TRBJ2-1; the D gene is possibly TRBD1 (5 bases). This CDR3 region has 11 residues. The germline gives CDR1 MNHNY, CDR2 SVGAGI (reference sequence). The V and J ends lost 6 bases and 8 bases respectively, with 8 bases between them. The CDR3 reads CASSVRDEQFF. For the CDR3, the DNA is TGTGCCAGCAGCGTCAGGGATGAGCAGTTCTTC.

There are many counts of this clonotype. The V gene is TRBV27, the J gene TRBJ1-2; 10 positions agree with TRBD1. With 4 bases clipped from V and 8 bases from J, the junction kept 7 bases outside the gene matches. CDR3 length: 14 amino acids. Germline CDR1 MNHEY, CDR2 SMNVEV (reference sequence). The CDR3 protein is CASSSRQGAEGYTF. Here the CDR3 DNA reads TGTGCCAGCAGTTCGAGACAGGGGGCAGAGGGCTACACCTTC.

Ten or more counts support this clonotype. CDR3 loop: CASSKENTEAFF. CDR3 DNA sequence: TGTGCCAGCAGTAAGGAGAACACTGAAGCTTTCTTT. The rearrangement uses TRBV3-1 and TRBJ1-1, with unresolved D. The CDR3 runs to 12 residues. CDR1 LGHDT and CDR2 YNNKEL come from the germline V gene (reference sequence). Trimming shortened V by 6 bases and J by 1 base, and 6 bases separated the two germline ends. Full variable domain (outside the CDR3, taken from reference TRBV3-1 and TRBJ1-1): DTAVSQTPKYLVTQMGNDKSIKCEQNLGHDTMYWYKQDSKKFLKIMFSYNNKELIINETVPNRFSPKSPDKAHLNLHINSLELGDSAVYFCASSKENTEAFFGQGTRLTVV.

This clonotype has a count of ten or more. The chain has TRBV19 and TRBJ2-7; D possibly corresponds to TRBD1 (6 bases). V was shortened by 2 bases and J by 3 bases, with 14 bases between the two germline ends. From germline, CDR1 is LNHDA and CDR2 SQIVND (reference sequence). CDR3 length: 15 residues. CDR3 residues: CASSIIQGMHYEQYF. The CDR3 DNA is TGTGCCAGTAGTATAATCCAGGGGATGCACTACGAGCAGTACTTC.

The sample holds a few counts of this clonotype. This chain links TRBV11-1 with TRBJ2-1, with TRBD2 matching 8 bases. CDR1 and CDR2 (germline): SGHAT, FQDESV (reference sequence). J gave up 7 bases and V 0 bases, and 8 bases lay outside the gene matches. The CDR3 runs to 16 residues. CDR3 coding DNA: TGTGCCAGCAGCTTAGCTTGGGTAGCGGGGAATAATGAGCAGTTCTTC. This codes for CASSLAWVAGNNEQFF.

This clonotype was seen ten or more times. This chain uses TRBV7-2 with TRBJ1-4; the D is unclear. Per the germline V gene, CDR1 is SGHTA and CDR2 is FQGNSA. Trimming cost V 1 base and J 0 bases, with 12 bases left between them. CDR3 length: 17 residues. The CDR3 sequence: CASSLDAVFATNEKLFF. CDR3 sequence (DNA): TGTGCCAGCAGCTTAGATGCCGTCTTTGCAACTAATGAAAAACTGTTTTTT. Full variable domain (remainder filled in from reference TRBV7-2 and TRBJ1-4): GAGVSQSPSNKVTEKGKDVELRCDPISGHTALYWYRQSLGQGLEFLIYFQGNSAPDKSGLPSDRFSAERTGGSVSTLTIQRTQQEDSAVYLCASSLDAVFATNEKLFFGSGTQLSVL.

This clonotype was counted many times. The chain recombines TRBV11-3 with TRBJ2-1; D remains ambiguous. V lost 1 base, J lost 6 bases, and 7 bases lay in between. This CDR3 comprises 13 residues. Germline CDR1 and CDR2: SGHNT and YENEEA. CDR3 loop: CASSLAESNEQFF. For the CDR3, the DNA is TGTGCCAGCAGCTTAGCGGAGTCCAATGAGCAGTTCTTC.

This clonotype appeared many times. This rearrangement joins TRBV7-9 to TRBJ2-7, with unresolved D. V shed 2 bases and J shed 2 bases, with 10 bases lying between them. Germline V gives CDR1 SEHNR, CDR2 FQNEAQ (reference sequence). CDR3 length: 14 residues. CDR3 sequence reads: CASSLPSGPYEQYF. For the CDR3, the DNA is TGTGCCAGCAGCTTACCCTCCGGACCCTACGAGCAGTACTTC.

This clonotype has at least ten counts. The rearrangement joins TRBV2 to TRBJ2-2, with D tentatively TRBD1 (5 bases). This CDR3 is built from 15 residues. Germline V lookup: CDR1 SNHLY, CDR2 FYNNEI. Trimming cost V 4 bases and J 5 bases, with 14 bases left between them. Here the CDR3 reads CASSVDQGRTGELFF. The DNA for the CDR3 is TGTGCCAGCAGTGTCGACCAGGGAAGGACCGGGGAGCTGTTTTTT.